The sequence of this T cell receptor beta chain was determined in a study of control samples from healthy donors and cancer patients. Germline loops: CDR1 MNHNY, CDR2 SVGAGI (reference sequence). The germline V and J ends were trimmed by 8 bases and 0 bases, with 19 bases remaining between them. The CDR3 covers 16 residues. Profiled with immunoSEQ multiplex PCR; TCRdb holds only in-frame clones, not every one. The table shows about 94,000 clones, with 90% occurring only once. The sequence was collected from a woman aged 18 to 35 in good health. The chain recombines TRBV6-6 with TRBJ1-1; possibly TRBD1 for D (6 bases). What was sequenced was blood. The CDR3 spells CASVTGKGTMNTEAFF. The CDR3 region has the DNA TGTGCCAGCGTTACAGGGAAAGGGACGATGAACACTGAAGCTTTCTTT.